The clone carrying this TCR beta chain occurred a few times. This specimen belongs to a study of chemoradiotherapy in HPV16-positive cancers. Method: immunoSEQ multiplex PCR; TCRdb's copy keeps in-frame clones and lacks some. The sample lists roughly 12,000 clones; about 70% were seen once. The CDR3 has 16 residues. Trimming took off 5 bases at V and 13 bases at J, with 27 bases between the two ends. Germline V gene sequence: CDR1 ENHRY, CDR2 SYGVKD. The source is a human donor with HPV-associated anogenital cancer. This chain links TRBV10-3 with TRBJ2-1, with TRBD2 as a possible D gene (5 bases). This material was collected from a patient who underwent chemoradiotherapy. The CDR3 is CAISSLTGRGVPGQFF. The CDR3 nucleotides read TGTGCCATCAGTTCATTAACCGGCCGGGGAGTACCAGGTCAGTTCTTC.